This TCR beta chain was documented in a study of molecular identifiers for immune sequencing clone quantification. Study-level points and caveats: Clones above 20 RNA copies contained over 98% of effector molecules but under 1% of naive ones.

This clonotype was detected ten times or more. The antigen is undetermined. TCRdb re-analysed the PCR reads in MiXCR, keeping a single row per CDR3 protein. The table records 100,000 or so distinct CDR3 sequences, less than 35% of them present only once. Specimen: naive CD8+ T cells from blood, with Jurkat cell RNA spiked in. Subset: FACS-sorted CD8+CD4-CCR7+CD45RA+ naive T cells. This receptor was taken from a human donor in good health. Some libraries in this study had Jurkat cell RNA spiked in.

Here the CDR3 DNA reads TGTGCCAGCACGAAAGAGGGTAGCAGCACAGATACGCAGTATTTT. Its translation: CASTKEGSSTDTQYF. The rearrangement joins TRBV5-4 to TRBJ2-3; perhaps TRBD2 as D (5 bases). The V gene lost 6 bases and the J gene lost 0 bases, with 14 bases spanning the gap. Germline V gene data show CDR1 as SGHNT and CDR2 as YYREEE (reference sequence). The CDR3 contains 15 residues. Together with reference TRBV5-4 and TRBJ2-3, the CDR3 gives the full variable domain: ETGVTQSPTHLIKTRGQQVTLRCSSQSGHNTVSWYQQALGQGPQFIFQYYREEENGRGNFPPRFSGLQFPNYSSELNVNALELDDSALYLCASTKEGSSTDTQYFGPGTRLTVL.